These T cell receptor beta chains were read from a single sample in a study of cytomegalovirus exposure and HLA in healthy donors. The data were produced by immunoSEQ multiplex PCR, yet TCRdb's version contains in-frame clones alone and is incomplete. The table includes roughly 180,000 clones, about 89% detected once. Sequencing was performed on PBMCs. Receptors were obtained from a man aged 25-40 years in good health and CMV-seropositive. CDR3s include the opening cysteine and the closing phenylalanine or tryptophan. The D gene is left open where the match is weak. A clone size is listed for some rows: how often the clone was seen (once, few, many), or a class if it is expanded.

V	size	D	J	CDR3	DNA
TRBV11-1	.	.	TRBJ2-1	CASSFILATSYNEQFF	TGTGCCAGCAGCTTCATACTAGCCACCTCCTACAATGAGCAGTTCTTC
TRBV25-1	.	.	TRBJ1-1	CASSVAGQNTEAFF	TGTGCCAGCAGTGTTGCAGGCCAGAACACTGAAGCTTTCTTT
TRBV27	.	TRBD1	TRBJ2-7	CASSLRGLFYEQYF	TGTGCCAGCAGTTTAAGGGGGCTTTTCTACGAGCAGTACTTC
TRBV5-6	.	TRBD2	TRBJ2-7	CASSLGWGRAGATNNEQYF	TGTGCCAGCAGCTTGGGTTGGGGCAGAGCGGGAGCAACCAACAACGAGCAGTACTTC
TRBV5-4	.	.	TRBJ2-3	CASSLGRGVEGTQYF	TGTGCCAGCAGCTTAGGGCGGGGTGTAGAGGGTACGCAGTATTTT
TRBV19	.	.	TRBJ1-2	CASTDRGGQFYGYTF	TGTGCCAGTACCGATCGTGGCGGACAGTTCTATGGCTACACCTTC
TRBV7-6	.	TRBD1	TRBJ1-4	CASSSGQGAKLFF	TGTGCCAGCAGCTCCGGACAGGGGGCTAAACTGTTTTTT
TRBV30	.	.	TRBJ2-2	CAWSVLQITGELFF	TGTGCCTGGAGTGTACTACAGATCACCGGGGAGCTGTTTTTT
TRBV27	.	TRBD1	TRBJ1-2	CASSLFPGQGAPGTGYTF	TGTGCCAGCAGTTTGTTCCCGGGACAGGGGGCGCCTGGGACTGGCTACACCTTC
TRBV7-6	.	.	TRBJ2-3	CASSLGRTTTDTQYF	TGTGCCAGCAGCTTAGGGCGGACGACCACAGATACGCAGTATTTT
TRBV27	.	.	TRBJ1-1	CASYWGGPGTEAFF	TGTGCCAGCTATTGGGGGGGGCCGGGCACTGAAGCTTTCTTT
TRBV27	.	.	TRBJ2-7	CASGGAGPYEQYF	TGTGCCAGCGGTGGGGCGGGACCCTACGAGCAGTACTTC
TRBV6-6	.	.	TRBJ1-2	CASREQGADGYTF	TGTGCCAGCAGGGAACAGGGAGCGGATGGCTACACCTTC
TRBV27	.	.	TRBJ2-5	CASSLLSGGTQYF	TGTGCCAGCAGTTTATTATCCGGGGGCACCCAGTACTTC
TRBV15	.	TRBD1	TRBJ2-1	CATSRDRGQGGIGNEQFF	TGTGCCACCAGCAGAGATCGCGGACAGGGGGGAATCGGCAATGAGCAGTTCTTC
TRBV30	.	.	TRBJ2-7	CAWSPPVAVYEQYF	TGTGCCTGGAGTCCCCCGGTAGCGGTCTACGAGCAGTACTTC
TRBV4-3	once	.	TRBJ2-3	CASSQDSTGSTDTQYF	TGCGCCAGCAGCCAAGATAGTACTGGTAGCACAGATACGCAGTATTTT
TRBV5-1	.	TRBD2	TRBJ2-5	CASSLGLSGGPEETQYF	TGCGCCAGCAGCTTGGGACTGTCGGGGGGGCCCGAAGAGACCCAGTACTTC
TRBV10-3	.	TRBD1	TRBJ2-5	CAISNAGGAGETQYF	TGTGCCATCAGCAATGCAGGGGGCGCCGGGGAGACCCAGTACTTC
TRBV7-9	.	.	TRBJ2-3	CASSLGRGTDTQYF	TGTGCCAGCAGCTTGGGAAGGGGGACCGATACGCAGTATTTT
TRBV5-1	.	.	TRBJ1-5	CASSLGRNQPQHF	TGCGCCAGCAGCTTGGGCCGAAATCAGCCCCAGCATTTT
TRBV6-5	.	.	TRBJ1-5	CASSYGWLGQPQHF	TGTGCCAGCAGTTACGGATGGTTGGGTCAGCCCCAGCATTTT
TRBV19	.	TRBD2	TRBJ2-7	CASSIGSGGPYEQYF	TGTGCCAGTAGTATCGGGAGCGGGGGGCCTTACGAGCAGTACTTC
TRBV28	.	TRBD2	TRBJ2-1	CASSRSTGLRKQFF	TGTGCCAGCAGCCGATCGACGGGACTAAGGAAGCAGTTCTTC
TRBV5-1	.	TRBD2	TRBJ2-7	CASSPGTSGRYEQYF	TGCGCCAGCAGCCCGGGGACTAGCGGGAGGTACGAGCAGTACTTC
TRBV7-9	.	TRBD2	TRBJ2-3	CASRDSGGTDTQYF	TGTGCCAGCAGGGATAGCGGGGGGACAGATACGCAGTATTTT
TRBV19	.	.	TRBJ1-5	CASSILGVKQPQHF	TGTGCCAGTAGTATTCTGGGCGTTAAACAGCCCCAGCATTTT
TRBV15	.	.	TRBJ1-5	CATSRDRPRGVSNQPQHF	TGTGCCACCAGCAGAGATCGGCCCCGAGGGGTTAGCAATCAGCCCCAGCATTTT
TRBV7-3	.	.	TRBJ2-7	CASSIRGGLTYEQYF	TGTGCCAGCAGCATCAGGGGAGGCCTAACCTACGAGCAGTACTTC
TRBV29-1	.	.	TRBJ2-3	CSVEQTSTDTQYF	TGCAGCGTTGAACAAACTAGCACAGATACGCAGTATTTT
TRBV7-2	.	.	TRBJ1-1	CASSLGSGLDTEAFF	TGTGCCAGCAGCTTAGGGTCCGGGCTGGACACTGAAGCTTTCTTT
TRBV5-4	.	TRBD1	TRBJ2-7	CASSTRDRSISVGEQYF	TGTGCCAGCAGCACGAGGGACAGGTCGATCTCGGTGGGCGAGCAGTACTTC
TRBV5-4	.	.	TRBJ2-7	CASSLGGHYEQYF	TGTGCCAGCAGCTTGGGGGGCCACTACGAGCAGTACTTC
TRBV7-9	.	TRBD2	TRBJ2-1	CASSSRLAGAYNEQFF	TGTGCCAGCAGTTCCCGACTAGCGGGGGCCTACAATGAGCAGTTCTTC
TRBV6-5	.	.	TRBJ1-4	CASKPGLGSGKLFF	TGTGCCAGCAAACCGGGACTAGGATCCGGAAAACTGTTTTTT
TRBV5-1	.	TRBD1	TRBJ1-4	CASSLQGESNEKLFF	TGCGCCAGCAGCCTGCAGGGGGAATCGAATGAAAAACTGTTTTTT
TRBV9	few	.	TRBJ2-1	CASSVGGDTYNEQFF	TGTGCCAGCAGCGTAGGCGGGGACACGTACAATGAGCAGTTCTTC
TRBV7-9	.	.	TRBJ2-1	CASSLILGSNEQFF	TGTGCCAGCAGCTTAATCCTAGGAAGTAATGAGCAGTTCTTC